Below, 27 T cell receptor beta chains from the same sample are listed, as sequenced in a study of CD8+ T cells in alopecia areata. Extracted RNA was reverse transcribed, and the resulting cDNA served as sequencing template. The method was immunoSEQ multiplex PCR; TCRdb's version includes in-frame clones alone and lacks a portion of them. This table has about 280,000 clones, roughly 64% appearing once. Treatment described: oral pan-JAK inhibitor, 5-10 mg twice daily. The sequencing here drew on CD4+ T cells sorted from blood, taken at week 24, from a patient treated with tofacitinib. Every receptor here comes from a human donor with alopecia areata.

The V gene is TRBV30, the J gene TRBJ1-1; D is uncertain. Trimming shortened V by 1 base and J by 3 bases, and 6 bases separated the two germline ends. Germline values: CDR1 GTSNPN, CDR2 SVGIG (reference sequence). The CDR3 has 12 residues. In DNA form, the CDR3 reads TGTGCCTGGAGTGGTATGGACACTGAAGCTTTCTTT. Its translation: CAWSGMDTEAFF. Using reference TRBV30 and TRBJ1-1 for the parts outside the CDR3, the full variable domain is SQTIHQWPATLVQPVGSPLSLECTVEGTSNPNLYWYRQAAGRGLQLLFYSVGIGQISSEVPQNLSASRPQDRQFILSSKKLLLSDSGFYLCAWSGMDTEAFFGQGTRLTVV.

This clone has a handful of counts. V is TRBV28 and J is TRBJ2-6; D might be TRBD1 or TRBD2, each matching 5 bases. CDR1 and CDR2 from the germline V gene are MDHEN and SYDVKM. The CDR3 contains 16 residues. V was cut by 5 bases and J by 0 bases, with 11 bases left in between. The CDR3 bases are TGTGCCAGCAGTCCCCGGGGCTTCTCTGGGGCCAACGTCCTGACTTTC. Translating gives CASSPRGFSGANVLTF. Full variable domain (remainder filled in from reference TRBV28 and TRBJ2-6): DVKVTQSSRYLVKRTGEKVFLECVQDMDHENMFWYRQDPGLGLRLIYFSYDVKMKEKGDIPEGYSVSREKKERFSLILESASTNQTSMYLCASSPRGFSGANVLTFGAGSRLTVL.

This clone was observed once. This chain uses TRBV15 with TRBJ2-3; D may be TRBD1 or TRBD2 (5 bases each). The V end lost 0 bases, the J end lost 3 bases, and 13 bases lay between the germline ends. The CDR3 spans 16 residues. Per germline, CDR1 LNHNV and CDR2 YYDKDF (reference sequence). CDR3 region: CATSRDREGSTDTQYF. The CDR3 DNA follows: TGTGCCACCAGCAGAGATCGTGAGGGGAGTACAGATACGCAGTATTTT.

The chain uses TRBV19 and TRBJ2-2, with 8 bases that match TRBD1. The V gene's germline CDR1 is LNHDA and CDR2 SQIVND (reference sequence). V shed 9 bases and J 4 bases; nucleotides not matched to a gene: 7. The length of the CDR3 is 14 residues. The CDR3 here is CASGRTGSTGELFF. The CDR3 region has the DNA TGTGCCAGCGGCAGGACAGGGAGCACCGGGGAGCTGTTTTTT.

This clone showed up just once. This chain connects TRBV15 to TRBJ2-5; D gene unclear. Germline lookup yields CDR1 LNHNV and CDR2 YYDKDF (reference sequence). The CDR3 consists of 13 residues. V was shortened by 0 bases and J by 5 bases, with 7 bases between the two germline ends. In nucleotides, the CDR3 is TGTGCCACCAGCAGAGATCTGGAGGAGACCCAGTACTTC. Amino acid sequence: CATSRDLEETQYF.

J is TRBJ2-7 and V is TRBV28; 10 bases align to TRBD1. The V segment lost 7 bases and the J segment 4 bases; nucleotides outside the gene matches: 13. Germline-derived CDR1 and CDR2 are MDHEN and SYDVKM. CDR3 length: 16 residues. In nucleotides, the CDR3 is TGTGCCAGCATCCCCCCTCCGGGACAGGGGATATACGAGCAGTACTTC. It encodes CASIPPPGQGIYEQYF.

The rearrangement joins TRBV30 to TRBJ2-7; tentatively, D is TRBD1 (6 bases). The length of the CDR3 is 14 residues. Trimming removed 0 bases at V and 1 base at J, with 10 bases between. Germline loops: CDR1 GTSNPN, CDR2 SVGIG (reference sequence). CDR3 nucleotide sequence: TGTGCCTGGAGTGTTGGGACACCTTCCTACGAGCAGTACTTC. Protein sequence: CAWSVGTPSYEQYF.

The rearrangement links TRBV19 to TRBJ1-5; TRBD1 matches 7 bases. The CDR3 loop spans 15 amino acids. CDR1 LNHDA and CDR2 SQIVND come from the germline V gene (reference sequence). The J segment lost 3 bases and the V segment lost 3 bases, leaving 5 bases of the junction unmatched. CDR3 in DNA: TGTGCCAGTAGTATGGCGACAGGGCCCAATCAGCCCCAGCATTTT. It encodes CASSMATGPNQPQHF.

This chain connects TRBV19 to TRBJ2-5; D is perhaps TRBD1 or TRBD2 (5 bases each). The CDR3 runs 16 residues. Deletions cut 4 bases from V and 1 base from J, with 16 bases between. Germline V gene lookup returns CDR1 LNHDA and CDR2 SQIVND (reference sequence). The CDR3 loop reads CASSTPGTSGQETQYF. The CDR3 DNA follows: TGTGCCAGTAGTACCCCTGGGACGAGCGGCCAAGAGACCCAGTACTTC.

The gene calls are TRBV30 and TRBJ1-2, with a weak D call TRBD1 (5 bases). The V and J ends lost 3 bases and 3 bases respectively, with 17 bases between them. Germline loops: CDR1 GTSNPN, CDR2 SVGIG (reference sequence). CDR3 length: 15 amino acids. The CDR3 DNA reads TGTGCCTGGAGGCCTTTTCGTGGGGCAGACTATGGCTACACCTTC. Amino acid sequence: CAWRPFRGADYGYTF. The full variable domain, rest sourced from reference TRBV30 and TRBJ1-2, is SQTIHQWPATLVQPVGSPLSLECTVEGTSNPNLYWYRQAAGRGLQLLFYSVGIGQISSEVPQNLSASRPQDRQFILSSKKLLLSDSGFYLCAWRPFRGADYGYTFGSGTRLTVV.

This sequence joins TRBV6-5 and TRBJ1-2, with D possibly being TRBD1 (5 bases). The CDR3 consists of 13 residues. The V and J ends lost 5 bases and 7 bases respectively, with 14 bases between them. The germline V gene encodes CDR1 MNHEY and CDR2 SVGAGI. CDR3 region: CASSAHQGGGYTF. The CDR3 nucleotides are TGTGCCAGCAGTGCCCATCAGGGAGGTGGCTACACCTTC.

CDR3 coding DNA: TGTGCCAGCAGCCGAAGACAGGGGATGAATTCACCCCTCCACTTT. Protein product: CASSRRQGMNSPLHF. The chain carries TRBV7-9 and TRBJ1-6; 8 positions agree with TRBD1. Trimming took 5 bases from V and 7 from J; bases not matched to a gene: 7. The germline CDR1 and CDR2 sequences are SEHNR and FQNEAQ (reference sequence). The CDR3 is 15 residues long.

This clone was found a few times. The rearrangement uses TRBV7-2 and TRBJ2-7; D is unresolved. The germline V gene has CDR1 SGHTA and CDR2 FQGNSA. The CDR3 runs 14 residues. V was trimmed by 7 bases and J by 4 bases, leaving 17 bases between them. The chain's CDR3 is CASTRSVTSYEQYF. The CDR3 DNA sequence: TGTGCCAGCACCCGGAGTGTCACCAGTTACGAGCAGTACTTC.

This CDR3 reads CASSETGNYEQYF. Here the CDR3 DNA reads TGTGCCAGCAGCGAGACAGGGAACTACGAGCAGTACTTC. V gene TRBV6-1 combines with J gene TRBJ2-7, with 7 positions matching TRBD1. This CDR3 is built from 13 residues. V shed 6 bases, J shed 3 bases, and the junction held 5 bases outside the gene matches. Germline CDR1 is MNHNS and CDR2 is SASEGT.

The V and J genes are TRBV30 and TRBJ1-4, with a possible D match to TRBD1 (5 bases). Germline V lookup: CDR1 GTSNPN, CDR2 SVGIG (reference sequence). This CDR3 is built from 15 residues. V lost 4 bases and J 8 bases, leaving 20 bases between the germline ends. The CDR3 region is CAWTFPGPWDEKLFF. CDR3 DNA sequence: TGTGCCTGGACTTTCCCCGGGCCCTGGGACGAAAAACTGTTTTTT.

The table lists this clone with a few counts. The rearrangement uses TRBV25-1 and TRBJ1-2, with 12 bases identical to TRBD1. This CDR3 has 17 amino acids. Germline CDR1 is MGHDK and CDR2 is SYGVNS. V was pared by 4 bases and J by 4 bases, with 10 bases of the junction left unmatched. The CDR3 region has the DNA TGTGCCAGCAGTGCGCGTTTGGGGACAGGGGGCTTCTATGGCTACACCTTC. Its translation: CASSARLGTGGFYGYTF.

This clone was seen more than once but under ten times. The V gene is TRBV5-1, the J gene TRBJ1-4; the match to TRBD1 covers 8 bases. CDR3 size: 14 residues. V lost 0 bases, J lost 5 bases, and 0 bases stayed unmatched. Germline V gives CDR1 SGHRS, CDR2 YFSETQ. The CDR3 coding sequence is TGCGCCAGCAGCTTGGACAGGGGGAATGAAAAACTGTTTTTT. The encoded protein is CASSLDRGNEKLFF.

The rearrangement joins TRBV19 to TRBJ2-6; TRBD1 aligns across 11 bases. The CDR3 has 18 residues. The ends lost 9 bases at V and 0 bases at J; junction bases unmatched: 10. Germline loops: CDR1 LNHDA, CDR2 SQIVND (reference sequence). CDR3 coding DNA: TGTGCCAGCAGTCGAGTTGGGACAGGGGGCTCTGGGGCCAACGTCCTGACTTTC. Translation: CASSRVGTGGSGANVLTF.

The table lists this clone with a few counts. The CDR3 nucleotides are TGTGCCAGCACCTCGGGTCAGCCCCAGCATTTT. Amino acids: CASTSGQPQHF. The rearrangement joins TRBV2 to TRBJ1-5; D remains unclear. V was trimmed by 7 bases and J by 6 bases, leaving 7 bases between them. Germline CDR1 is SNHLY and CDR2 is FYNNEI. The length of the CDR3 is 11 residues.

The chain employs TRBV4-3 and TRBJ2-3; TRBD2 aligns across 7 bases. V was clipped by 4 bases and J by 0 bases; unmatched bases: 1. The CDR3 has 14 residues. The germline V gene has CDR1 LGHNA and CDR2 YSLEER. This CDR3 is CASSRLASTDTQYF. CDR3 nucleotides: TGCGCCAGCAGCCGACTAGCTAGCACAGATACGCAGTATTTT.

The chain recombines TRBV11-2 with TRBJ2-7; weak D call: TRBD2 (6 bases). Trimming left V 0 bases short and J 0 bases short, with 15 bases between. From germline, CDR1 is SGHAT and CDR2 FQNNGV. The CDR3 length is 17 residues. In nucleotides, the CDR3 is TGTGCCAGCAGCTTAGATCATTTGGAGGGGAGCTCCTACGAGCAGTACTTC. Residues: CASSLDHLEGSSYEQYF.

The CDR3 sequence is CASSLESQLYGYTF. The CDR3 DNA reads TGCGCCAGCAGCTTGGAATCACAGCTCTATGGCTACACCTTC. The V gene is TRBV5-1, the J gene TRBJ1-2; D not certain. This CDR3 is built from 14 residues. Trimming took 0 bases from V and 4 from J, leaving 10 bases between them. Germline loops: CDR1 SGHRS, CDR2 YFSETQ.

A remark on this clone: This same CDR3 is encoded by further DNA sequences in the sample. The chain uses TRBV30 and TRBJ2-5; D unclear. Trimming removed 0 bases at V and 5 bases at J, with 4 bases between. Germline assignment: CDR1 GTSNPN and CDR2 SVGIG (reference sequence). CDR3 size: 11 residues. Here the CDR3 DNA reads TGTGCCTGGAGTGTTCGGGAGACCCAGTACTTC. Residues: CAWSVRETQYF.

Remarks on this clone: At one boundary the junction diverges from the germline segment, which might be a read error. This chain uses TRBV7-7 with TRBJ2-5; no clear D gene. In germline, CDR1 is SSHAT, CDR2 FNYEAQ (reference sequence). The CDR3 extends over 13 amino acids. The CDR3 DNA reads TGTGCTAGCAGCTCGGACCTCAGAGAGACCCAGTACTTC. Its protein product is CASSSDLRETQYF.

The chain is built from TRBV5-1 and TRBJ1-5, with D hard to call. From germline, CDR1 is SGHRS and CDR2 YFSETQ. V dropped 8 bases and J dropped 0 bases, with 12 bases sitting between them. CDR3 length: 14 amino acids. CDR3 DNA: TGCGCCAGAACCCCGGGAAATAGCAATCAGCCCCAGCATTTT. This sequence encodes CARTPGNSNQPQHF.

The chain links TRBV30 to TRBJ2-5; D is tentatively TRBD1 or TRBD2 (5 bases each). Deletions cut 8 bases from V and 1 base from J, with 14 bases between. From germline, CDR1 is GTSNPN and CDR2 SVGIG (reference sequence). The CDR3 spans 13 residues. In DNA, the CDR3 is TGTGCCCGTCAACAGAGGGGCCAAGAGACCCAGTACTTC. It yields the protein CARQQRGQETQYF.

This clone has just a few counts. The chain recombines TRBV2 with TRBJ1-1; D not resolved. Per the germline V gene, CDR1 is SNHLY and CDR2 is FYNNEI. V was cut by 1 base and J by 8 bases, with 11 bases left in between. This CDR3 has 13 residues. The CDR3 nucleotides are TGTGCCAGCAGTGAAGGGGGTGGGCGCGAAGCTTTCTTT. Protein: CASSEGGGREAFF. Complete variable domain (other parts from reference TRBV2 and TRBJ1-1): EPEVTQTPSHQVTQMGQEVILRCVPISNHLYFYWYRQILGQKVEFLVSFYNNEISEKSEIFDDQFSVERPDGSNFTLKIRSTKLEDSAMYFCASSEGGGREAFFGQGTRLTVV.